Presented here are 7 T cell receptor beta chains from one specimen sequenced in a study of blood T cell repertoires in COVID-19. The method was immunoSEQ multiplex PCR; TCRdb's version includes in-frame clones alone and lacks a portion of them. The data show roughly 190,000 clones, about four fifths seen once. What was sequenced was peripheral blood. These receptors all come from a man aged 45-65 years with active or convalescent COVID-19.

CDR3 region: CASSQTGTGFQPQHF. CDR3 sequence (DNA): TGTGCCAGCAGCCAAACCGGGACAGGGTTTCAGCCCCAGCATTTT. The gene calls are TRBV7-2 and TRBJ1-5, with 9 bases fitting TRBD1. The ends lost 5 bases at V and 6 bases at J; junction bases unmatched: 8. CDR1 is SGHTA and CDR2 is FQGNSA in the germline V gene. The length of the CDR3 is 15 residues.

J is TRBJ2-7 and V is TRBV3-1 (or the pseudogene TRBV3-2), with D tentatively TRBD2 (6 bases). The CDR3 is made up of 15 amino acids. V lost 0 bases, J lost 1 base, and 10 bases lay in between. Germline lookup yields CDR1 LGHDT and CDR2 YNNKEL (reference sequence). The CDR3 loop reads CASSQEVGGSYEQYF. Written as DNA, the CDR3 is TGTGCCAGCAGCCAAGAGGTGGGAGGTTCCTACGAGCAGTACTTC.

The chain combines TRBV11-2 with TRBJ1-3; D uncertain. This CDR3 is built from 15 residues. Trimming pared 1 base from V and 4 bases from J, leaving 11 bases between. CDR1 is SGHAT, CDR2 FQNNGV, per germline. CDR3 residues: CASSLAQTRGNTIYF. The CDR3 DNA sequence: TGTGCCAGCAGCTTAGCCCAAACGAGGGGAAACACCATATATTTT.

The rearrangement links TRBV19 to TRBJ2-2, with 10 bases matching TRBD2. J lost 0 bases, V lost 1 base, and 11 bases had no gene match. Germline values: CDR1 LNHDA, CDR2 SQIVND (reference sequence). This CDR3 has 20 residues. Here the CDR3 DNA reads TGTGCCAGTAGTATAGCCTCAGCGGGGGGGCTAATCGCGAACACCGGGGAGCTGTTTTTT. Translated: CASSIASAGGLIANTGELFF.

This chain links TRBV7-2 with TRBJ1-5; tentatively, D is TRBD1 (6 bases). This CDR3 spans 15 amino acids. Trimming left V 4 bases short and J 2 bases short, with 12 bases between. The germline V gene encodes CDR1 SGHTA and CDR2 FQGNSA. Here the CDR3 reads CASSSPGVGNQPQHF. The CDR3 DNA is TGTGCCAGCAGCTCCCCAGGGGTTGGCAATCAGCCCCAGCATTTT.

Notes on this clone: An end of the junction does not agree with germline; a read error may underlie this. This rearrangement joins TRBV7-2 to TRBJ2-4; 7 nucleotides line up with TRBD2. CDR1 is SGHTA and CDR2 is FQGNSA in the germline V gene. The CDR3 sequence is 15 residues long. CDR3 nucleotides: TGTGCCAGCAGCTTACTTGCGGGGAGGGATAGCAATTCGGACTTC. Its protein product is CASSLLAGRDSNSDF.

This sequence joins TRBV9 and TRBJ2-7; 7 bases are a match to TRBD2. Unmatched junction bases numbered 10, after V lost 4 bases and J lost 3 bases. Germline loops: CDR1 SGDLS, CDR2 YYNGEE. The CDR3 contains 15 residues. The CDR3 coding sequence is TGTGCCAGCAGCCAGACCGGGACTACAAACTACGAGCAGTACTTC. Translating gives CASSQTGTTNYEQYF.